This is a list of T cell receptor beta chains from one sample in a study of shared clonotypes between healthy human individuals. The data were produced by immunoSEQ multiplex PCR, yet TCRdb's version contains in-frame clones alone and is incomplete. The repertoire has more than 2,000,000 clones, just over 90% of them found once; the top ten carry about 0.39%. The specimen was naive CD4+ T cells from PBMCs. The receptor source for this set is a man aged 18 to 29 in good health. Some clones in this sample may be carry-over from other donors' samples. CDR3s include the opening cysteine and the closing phenylalanine or tryptophan. A D gene is named only where the DNA matches it firmly. Rows give clone size only sometimes, using once, few, many, or a class for an expanded clone.

TRBJ1-1 | . | TRBD1 | TRBV29-1 | TGCAGCGTCTACTTACAGGGGTTTTTGGACACTGAAGCTTTCTTT | CSVYLQGFLDTEAFF
TRBJ1-1 | . | . | TRBV28 | TGTGCCAGCGGGTTATTGGGTGTCGCTGAAGCTTTCTTT | CASGLLGVAEAFF
TRBJ2-7 | . | TRBD2 | TRBV28 | TGTGCCAGCAAGGAGGCCGGGAGGGGTAAGGACGAGCAGTACTTC | CASKEAGRGKDEQYF
TRBJ2-1 | . | . | TRBV28 | TGTGCCAGCACCACCCCCAGCTTTGCCGCTAAAGAGCAGTTCTTC | CASTTPSFAAKEQFF
TRBJ2-7 | . | TRBD2 | TRBV6-5 | TGTGCCAGCAGTTACTCGGGGCGGGAGGGGTCCTACGAGCAGTACTTC | CASSYSGREGSYEQYF
TRBJ1-4 | . | . | TRBV6-4 | TGTGCCAGCAGTGACGGACGGAATGAAAAACTGTTTTTT | CASSDGRNEKLFF
TRBJ1-2 | . | . | TRBV28 | TGTGCCAGCAGCCCGAAACAGGGAGGTCGTGGCTACACCTTC | CASSPKQGGRGYTF
TRBJ1-1 | . | . | TRBV18 | TGTGCCAGCTCACCATGGACAATGAACACTGAAGCTTTCTTT | CASSPWTMNTEAFF
TRBJ2-2 | . | . | TRBV6-1 | TGTGCCAGCAGTGCCCCCATCGACAGTGAGTATAGGGAGCTGTTTTTT | CASSAPIDSEYRELFF
TRBJ1-2 | . | TRBD1 | TRBV28 | TGTGCCATCTCGACAGGGGCGCGTGATGGCTACACCTTC | CAISTGARDGYTF
TRBJ2-1 | once | TRBD2 | TRBV2 | TGTGCCAGCAGTCCCGGGACTAGCGGGAGGGGGTACAATGAGCAGTTCTTC | CASSPGTSGRGYNEQFF
TRBJ2-3 | . | . | TRBV21-1 | TGTGCCAGCAGCATTAGACTAGCGGGGACCCCTAGCACAGATACGCAGTATTTT | CASSIRLAGTPSTDTQYF
TRBJ2-2 | . | TRBD1 | TRBV19 | TGTGCCAGTACCTTTTCCAGGACAGGGGGCACCGGGGAGCTGTTTTTT | CASTFSRTGGTGELFF